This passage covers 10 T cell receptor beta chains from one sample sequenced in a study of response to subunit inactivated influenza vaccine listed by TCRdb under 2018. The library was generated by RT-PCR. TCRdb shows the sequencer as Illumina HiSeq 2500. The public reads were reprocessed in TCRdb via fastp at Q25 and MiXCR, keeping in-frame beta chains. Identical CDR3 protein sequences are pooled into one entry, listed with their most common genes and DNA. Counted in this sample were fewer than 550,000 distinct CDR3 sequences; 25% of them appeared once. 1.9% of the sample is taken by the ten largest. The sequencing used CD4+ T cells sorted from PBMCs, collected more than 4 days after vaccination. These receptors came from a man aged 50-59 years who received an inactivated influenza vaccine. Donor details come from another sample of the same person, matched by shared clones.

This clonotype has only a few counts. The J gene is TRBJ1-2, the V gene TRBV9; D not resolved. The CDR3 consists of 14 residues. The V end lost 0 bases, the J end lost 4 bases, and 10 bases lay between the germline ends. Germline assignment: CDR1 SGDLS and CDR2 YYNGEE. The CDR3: CASSVGLGGYGYTF. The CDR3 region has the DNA TGTGCCAGCAGCGTAGGGCTGGGTGGCTATGGCTACACCTTC.

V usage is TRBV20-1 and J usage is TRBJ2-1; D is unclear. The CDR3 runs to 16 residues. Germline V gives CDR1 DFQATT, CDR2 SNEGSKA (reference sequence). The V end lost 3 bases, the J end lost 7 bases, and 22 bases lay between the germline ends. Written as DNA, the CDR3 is TGCAGTGCTAGTCCATCCGGCAGATACTTCGGGAATGAGCAGTTCTTC. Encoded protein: CSASPSGRYFGNEQFF.

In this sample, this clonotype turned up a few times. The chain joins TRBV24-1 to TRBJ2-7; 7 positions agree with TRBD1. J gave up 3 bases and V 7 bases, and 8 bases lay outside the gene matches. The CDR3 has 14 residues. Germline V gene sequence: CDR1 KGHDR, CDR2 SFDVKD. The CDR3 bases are TGTGCCACCAGCCGGGACAGCCTGAACTACGAGCAGTACTTC. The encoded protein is CATSRDSLNYEQYF.

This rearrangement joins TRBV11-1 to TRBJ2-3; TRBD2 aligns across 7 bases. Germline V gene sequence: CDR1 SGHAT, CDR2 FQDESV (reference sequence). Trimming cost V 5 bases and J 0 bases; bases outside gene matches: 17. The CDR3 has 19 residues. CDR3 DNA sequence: TGTGCCAGCAGCACCCGGAAGAGCGGGAATTACCATAGCACAGATACGCAGTATTTT. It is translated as CASSTRKSGNYHSTDTQYF.

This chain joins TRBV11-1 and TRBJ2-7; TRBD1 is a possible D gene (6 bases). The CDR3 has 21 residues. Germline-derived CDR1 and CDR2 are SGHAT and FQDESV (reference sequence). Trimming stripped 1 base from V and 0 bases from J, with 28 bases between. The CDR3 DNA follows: TGTGCCAGCAGCTTAGGGTTTAGAGGAACAGGGCCTCGCTCCAGCTCCTACGAGCAGTACTTC. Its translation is CASSLGFRGTGPRSSSYEQYF. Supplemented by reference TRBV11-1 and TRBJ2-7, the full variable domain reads EAEVAQSPRYKITEKSQAVAFWCDPISGHATLYWYRQILGQGPELLVQFQDESVVDDSQLPKDRFSAERLKGVDSTLKIQPAELGDSAMYLCASSLGFRGTGPRSSSYEQYFGPGTRLTVT.

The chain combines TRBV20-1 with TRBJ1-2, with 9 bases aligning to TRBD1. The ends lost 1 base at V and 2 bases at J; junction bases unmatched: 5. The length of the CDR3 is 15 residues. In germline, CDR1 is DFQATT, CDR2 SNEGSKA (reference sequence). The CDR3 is CSARAWDRVNYGYTF. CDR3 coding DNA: TGCAGTGCTAGAGCCTGGGACAGGGTGAACTATGGCTACACCTTC.

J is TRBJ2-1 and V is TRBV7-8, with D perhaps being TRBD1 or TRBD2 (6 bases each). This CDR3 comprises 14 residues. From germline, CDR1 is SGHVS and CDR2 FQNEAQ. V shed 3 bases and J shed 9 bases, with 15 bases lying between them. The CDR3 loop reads CASSFGGTFGEQFF. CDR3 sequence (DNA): TGTGCCAGCAGCTTCGGGGGCACATTCGGTGAGCAGTTCTTC.

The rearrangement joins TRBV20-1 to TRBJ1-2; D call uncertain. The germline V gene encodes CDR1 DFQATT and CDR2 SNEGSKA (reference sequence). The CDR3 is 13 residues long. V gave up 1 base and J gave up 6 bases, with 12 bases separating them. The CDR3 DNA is TGCAGTGCTAGAGTAGCGGGGAGGAATGGCTACACCTTC. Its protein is CSARVAGRNGYTF.

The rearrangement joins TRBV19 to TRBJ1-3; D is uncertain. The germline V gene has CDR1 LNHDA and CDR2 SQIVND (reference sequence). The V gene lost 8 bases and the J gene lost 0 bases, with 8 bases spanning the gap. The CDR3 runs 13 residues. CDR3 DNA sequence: TGTGCCAGTGGAGTTCACTCTGGAAACACCATATATTTT. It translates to CASGVHSGNTIYF.

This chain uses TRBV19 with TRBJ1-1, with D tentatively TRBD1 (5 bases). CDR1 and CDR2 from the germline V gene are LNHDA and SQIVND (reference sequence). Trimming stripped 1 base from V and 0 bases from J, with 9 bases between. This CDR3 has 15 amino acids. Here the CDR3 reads CASSIGQHLNTEAFF. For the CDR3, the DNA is TGTGCCAGTAGTATAGGACAGCACCTGAACACTGAAGCTTTCTTT.